Included here is one T cell receptor (beta chain) sequence, with context. Its cognate antigen is unknown. This CDR3 region has 17 residues. Germline CDR1 and CDR2: DFQATT and SNEGSKA (reference sequence). The J segment lost 7 bases and the V segment lost 0 bases, leaving 15 bases of the junction unmatched. TCRdb reprocessed the reads via MiXCR and lists one record per CDR3 protein. Of about 310,000 distinct CDR3 sequences listed, approximately 25% are singletons. The data derive from a study of T cell repertoires in cytomegalovirus infection. Whole-study context: Recently identified HLA-C-restricted and well-studied HLA-B-restricted CMV epitopes were used. Evidence of both CMV infection and a matching HLA type came from public TCR beta signatures. Study results and limitations: Cumulative public TCR beta family frequency identified carriers of CMV plus the relevant HLA. In two of eight donors, the top clonotype was HLA-C-restricted CMV-specific.

The chain joins TRBV20-1 to TRBJ2-5, with TRBD1 matching over 9 bases. This clonotype was sampled from a human donor in good health (CMV status not recorded). Some clones in this sample may be carry-over from other donors' samples. The sample in question was cultured PBMCs, obtained from culture after CMV antigen stimulation. The CDR3 protein is CSARDGTGSGVRGTQYF. The CDR3, as DNA: TGCAGTGCTAGAGACGGGACAGGGTCCGGTGTACGTGGGACCCAGTACTTC.